The entry below gives a single TCR beta chain sequence along with its context. This specimen comes from a study of identifying expanded T cells in peripheral blood. CDR1 is MNHEY, CDR2 SMNVEV, per germline (reference sequence). V lost 3 bases, J lost 5 bases, and 14 bases lay in between. The CDR3 has 14 residues. Profiling relied on immunoSEQ multiplex PCR, and the TCRdb table lists in-frame clones only, not all of them. The data contain approximately 100,000 clones, 88% of them seen just once; the ten biggest clones take up around 3.6%. The specimen was blood. The chain has TRBV27 and TRBJ2-7; a weak D match, TRBD1 (5 bases). This TCR was sampled from a person between 18 and 75 years old in good health. This chain's CDR3 is CASSFAGRAHEQYF. CDR3 coding DNA: TGTGCCAGCAGTTTCGCAGGCAGGGCTCACGAGCAGTACTTC.